This T cell receptor (beta chain) was captured in a study of cytomegalovirus exposure and HLA in healthy donors. Study summary: Findings of an earlier analysis included roughly 120 million unique TCR beta sequences from around 180 million T cells.

The PCR was carried out with 60 Vbeta primers and 13 Jbeta primers. Sequenced by immunoSEQ multiplex PCR; TCRdb stores in-frame clones only, minus some. There are some 140,000 clones in the sample; nearly 80% occur only once, and 9.5% to 15% lies in the top ten. Details on this clone: Its antigen is not identified.

The CDR3 spans 14 residues. CDR1 is SGDLS and CDR2 is YYNGEE in the germline V gene. V shed 0 bases and J shed 5 bases, with 8 bases lying between them. Study-wide findings and caveats: Several of the most significant clusters appeared, in a later analysis, to be linked to common viral pathogens. Follow-up analysis found HLA locus-dependent TCR association rates, highest for DRB1 and lowest for HLA-C. Productive rates of about 90% or about 30% were seen for most TCR beta V segments in an earlier analysis.

The TCR comes from a man younger than 40 in good health and CMV-seropositive. The rearrangement joins TRBV9 to TRBJ1-4, with unresolved D. The sequencing sample was made of PBMCs. CDR3 in amino acids: CASSVGAGNEKLFF. CDR3 bases: TGTGCCAGCAGCGTAGGTGCGGGGAATGAAAAACTGTTTTTT.